This TCR beta chain was identified in a study of blood T cell repertoires in COVID-19 (dated by TCRdb to the early 2020s). Describing the broader study: Samples from collaborators originated in the United States, Italy and Spain and spanned both the acute and convalescent phases of COVID-19. The material from the prospective study consisted of cDNA or gDNA derived from T cells, B-cell-depleted T cells, or PBMCs. The dataset comprised deeply sampled blood TCRbeta repertoires from subjects exposed to, actively infected with, or recovered from COVID-19. The repertoires were released in a freely available public database intended as a resource for research on the immune response to SARS-CoV-2. The samples were drawn from the first 160 participants of the ongoing ImmuneRACE study and from roughly 1,300 subjects provided by 6 global collaborators. Sample metadata almost always included a de-identified subject ID, COVID-19 status, age in years and sex. HLA class I and class II types, where available, came from metadata supplied by the sample provider rather than from assay-based typing. Broad study findings and their caveats: The quantity of clinical and demographic metadata differed by source and by participant and was supplied without curation.

According to the germline V gene (reference sequence), CDR1 reads LNHDA and CDR2 reads SQIVND. The CDR3 sequence holds 15 residues, the cysteine and phenylalanine included. The kept DNA is CDR3 alone, 45 bases in frame from the first base. Trimming accounts for 6 bases at V and 4 bases at J, while the number of junction bases matched to no gene is 6. Collaborating institutions collected whole blood in K2EDTA tubes following their own protocols. For TCRbeta analysis, collaborators shipped samples as frozen whole blood, isolated PBMCs, or DNA extracted from either of those sample types. Remarks on this clone: The antigen this receptor binds is unknown. The input lacks base qualities; no much larger clone sits a single base away.

TCRbeta CDR3 regions were amplified from genomic DNA by means of the immunoSEQ Assay, a bias-controlled multiplex PCR. Under the source paper's analysis protocol: The number of nucleated cells in each sample was estimated by amplification of reference gene primers within the assay. To quantify the absolute abundance of each unique TCRbeta CDR3 rearrangement, sequence reads were collapsed and filtered. Productive Simpson clonality was computed per sample as the square root of Simpson's diversity index over productive rearrangements. Imported from immuneACCESS, the table was reduced by TCRdb to in-frame sequences with V and J called. These copies leave out some clones; in studies compared against another copy, an unresolved V gene accounts for under half, and the cause of the remainder is not known. That table supplies the V and J calls and clone size; D and trimming were determined from the DNA. The sample table contains roughly 160,000 clones; only one count was recorded for 84% of them. Roughly 14% of the sample is taken by the ten largest.

The sequence links TRBV19 to TRBJ2-2, and TRBD1 matches 9 of the central bases. The sequence was obtained from a man younger than 35 with active or convalescent COVID-19. The specimen sequenced was peripheral blood. The CDR3 is CASRERDRVTGELFF. The DNA sequence follows: TGTGCCAGTAGGGAGAGGGACAGGGTCACCGGGGAGCTGTTTTTT.